The T cell receptor beta chain described here comes from a study of shared clonotypes between healthy human individuals. Across the whole study: For every donor, three CD4 naive, three CD4 memory, two CD8 naive and one CD8 memory plates were used. Findings and caveats of the study: In general, naive subsets displayed greater estimated richness than memory subsets did. Sampling covered nothing but blood. Tissue TCR repertoires likely differ from those found in blood.

This clone was counted a single time. Its antigen is not identified. The CDR3 is 14 amino acids. Germline CDR1 and CDR2: MNHEY and SVGAGI. Trimming pared 5 bases from V and 6 bases from J, leaving 13 bases between. Both subsets, CD45RA+ naive and CD45RA-negative memory, were split from the CD4+ cells. Here immunoSEQ multiplex PCR was the method, and the copy in TCRdb shows in-frame clones only, minus some. The repertoire has roughly 2.2 million clones, just under 95% of them found once; the top ten carry 0.3% to 0.4%. The sequence was collected from a man aged 18 to 35 in good health. Some clones in this sample may be carry-over from other donors' samples. J is TRBJ2-2 and V is TRBV6-5, with D possibly called TRBD1 or TRBD2 (5 bases each). The sample comprised naive CD4+ T cells from PBMCs. Subset denoted: CD45RA+ positively selected. The CDR3 DNA follows: TGTGCCAGCAGTCCGCCCGGGACGCCCGGGGAGCTGTTTTTT. Translation gives CASSPPGTPGELFF.